This entry lists 9 T cell receptor beta chains sequenced from one sample in a study of CD8 T cells in Susac syndrome (dated by TCRdb to between 2018 and 2020). Libraries came from the immunoSEQ multiplex PCR assay. RNA was extracted with the RNeasy kit and roughly 0.5 to 1 ug was reverse transcribed using random hexamers. Clones were called with MiXCR by TCRdb after fastp trimmed the public reads at Q25, and only in-frame beta chains were retained. Merged by CDR3 protein, the rows form single entries marked with the most common genes and DNA. This sample is represented by some 300,000 distinct CDR3 sequences; 89% of them were singletons. The ten largest clones take up 0.18% of the sample. Sequenced sample: CD8+ T cells from PBMCs. Receptor source: a human donor with multiple sclerosis.

The chain has TRBV7-9 and TRBJ1-4; tentatively, D is TRBD1 (6 bases). Per germline, CDR1 SEHNR and CDR2 FQNEAQ (reference sequence). V was pared by 0 bases and J by 3 bases, with 11 bases between. The CDR3 is 16 amino acids. In nucleotides, the CDR3 is TGTGCCAGCAGCTTAGCGTCCGGGACACCTAATGAAAAACTGTTTTTT. Encoded protein: CASSLASGTPNEKLFF.

The chain links TRBV19 to TRBJ2-1; the match to TRBD1 covers 9 bases. Germline lookup yields CDR1 LNHDA and CDR2 SQIVND (reference sequence). V gave up 10 bases and J gave up 7 bases; unmatched junction bases: 5. CDR3 size: 12 residues. The CDR3 here is CATPTGGNEQFF. The CDR3 region has the DNA TGTGCCACCCCGACAGGGGGGAATGAGCAGTTCTTC. The full variable domain, with the rest looked up from reference TRBV19 and TRBJ2-1, is DGGITQSPKYLFRKEGQNVTLSCEQNLNHDAMYWYRQDPGQGLRLIYYSQIVNDFQKGDIAEGYSVSREKKESFPLTVTSAQKNPTAFYLCATPTGGNEQFFGPGTRLTVL.

The chain recombines TRBV27 with TRBJ1-1; a weak D match, TRBD1 (5 bases). Germline values: CDR1 MNHEY, CDR2 SMNVEV (reference sequence). The length of the CDR3 is 16 residues. V was cut by 1 base and J by 1 base, with 13 bases left in between. CDR3 sequence: CASSLYGAETNTEAFF. CDR3 DNA: TGTGCCAGCAGTTTATACGGGGCCGAAACGAACACTGAAGCTTTCTTT.

The rearrangement uses TRBV20-1 and TRBJ1-3; no firm D call. The CDR3 has 13 residues. CDR1 DFQATT and CDR2 SNEGSKA come from the germline V gene (reference sequence). The ends were cut back, 3 bases at V and 1 base at J, with 7 bases in the middle. The CDR3 reads CSAREISGNTIYF. The CDR3 region has the DNA TGCAGTGCTAGGGAGATATCTGGAAACACCATATATTTT.

The CDR3: CASLDQKRETQYF. The CDR3 DNA reads as TGTGCCAGTTTGGACCAGAAGAGGGAGACCCAGTACTTC. The chain combines TRBV7-9 with TRBJ2-5; D uncertain. The CDR3 sequence is 13 residues long. Germline CDR1 is SEHNR and CDR2 is FQNEAQ (reference sequence). The ends were cut back, 9 bases at V and 5 bases at J, with 16 bases in the middle. The variable domain in full, with the rest retrieved from reference TRBV7-9 and TRBJ2-5, is DTGVSQNPRHKITKRGQNVTFRCDPISEHNRLYWYRQTLGQGPEFLTYFQNEAQLEKSRLLSDRFSAERPKGSFSTLEIQRTEQGDSAMYLCASLDQKRETQYFGPGTRLLVL.

This clonotype showed up just a few times. The rearrangement joins TRBV3-1 to TRBJ1-1; D might be TRBD1 (6 bases). This CDR3 spans 16 amino acids. The germline V and J ends were trimmed by 0 bases and 0 bases, with 11 bases remaining between them. From germline, CDR1 is LGHDT and CDR2 YNNKEL (reference sequence). The CDR3 DNA follows: TGTGCCAGCAGCCAAGATGCCAGGGGCATGAACACTGAAGCTTTCTTT. Its protein is CASSQDARGMNTEAFF.

V usage is TRBV23-1 and J usage is TRBJ2-5, with a tentative D call TRBD2 (6 bases). TRBV23-1 is classed as an ORF, of uncertain function. This CDR3 is 16 amino acids long. Trimming took off 8 bases at V and 3 bases at J, with 22 bases between the two ends. In nucleotides, the CDR3 is TGCGCCAGCGTGCCCGGGGGAGGAGAGAGGGAAGAGACCCAGTACTTC. It yields the protein CASVPGGGEREETQYF.

As DNA, the CDR3 is TGTGCCAGCAGTTCTAGCGGAAGTAACGACAAGCAGTTCTTC. As protein: CASSSSGSNDKQFF. The chain is built from TRBV7-3 and TRBJ2-1, with 7 bases identical to TRBD2. V was pared by 6 bases and J by 11 bases, with 13 bases of the junction left unmatched. The CDR3 extends over 14 amino acids. The V gene's germline CDR1 is SGHTA and CDR2 FQGTGA.

The chain employs TRBV6-7 and TRBJ2-7; D could derive from TRBD1 or TRBD2 (5 bases each). TRBV6-7 belongs to the ORF category, with a function that is uncertain. This CDR3 region has 16 residues. Between the trimmed V and J ends, which lost 2 bases and 1 base, there was a span of 15 bases. CDR3 protein: CASSYPTTEGSYEQYF. CDR3 DNA sequence: TGTGCCAGCAGTTACCCGACGACAGAGGGATCCTACGAGCAGTACTTC.